This TCR beta chain was profiled in a study of blood T cell repertoires in COVID-19. Study details: Collection of acute and convalescent COVID-19 samples took place in the United States, Italy and Spain. The cDNA or gDNA used as material had been derived from T cells, B-cell-depleted T cells, or PBMCs.

Trimming took 5 bases from V and 7 from J; bases not matched to a gene: 11. CDR1 and CDR2 (germline): LNHDA, SQIVND (reference sequence). The CDR3 runs 16 residues. Original processing methods: Estimates of nucleated cell counts were drawn from the amplification of reference gene primers. Clones were read by immunoSEQ multiplex PCR, and TCRdb kept only the in-frame ones, dropping some. D and trimming were read from the DNA, whereas the V and J calls and clone size are those reported in that table. The sample has some 250,000 clones; approximately 83% are singletons. The chain is built from TRBV19 and TRBJ2-2, with 9 bases lining up with TRBD1. Specimen: PBMCs or T cells enriched from blood (not recorded which). This TCR came from a woman in her thirties or forties with acute COVID-19. Written as DNA, the CDR3 is TGTGCCAGTAGTGGACCGGGACAGGGAGGCGTCGGGGAGCTGTTTTTT. Translation gives CASSGPGQGGVGELFF.